This T cell receptor (beta chain) derives from a study of cytomegalovirus exposure and HLA in healthy donors (dated by TCRdb to 2015 to 2018). Some background on the complete study: An earlier analysis of 587 of the donors reported 276 Gb of sequence data and 117 million unique TCR beta sequences obtained from around 180 million T cells. Donor age, sex, ethnicity and CMV serostatus were compiled together with the repertoire data. Roughly five DR-DQ haplotypes were treated as single units for association and clustering because of strong linkage in the cohort. Besides the first cohort of about 730 subjects, a separate validation cohort made up of 120 different subjects was used. The genetic ancestry cluster associated with self-reported Caucasian donors included about 84% of the roughly 400 genotyped donors. In a later analysis, previously published TCR beta repertoires from 670 or so donors were re-analyzed and high-resolution HLA genotyping was added so that TCR occurrence patterns could be studied. The study combined high-throughput TCR immunosequencing, statistical association of individual TCRs with disease status, and machine learning to predict cytomegalovirus infection status. In a later genetic analysis, genome-wide SNP genotypes for about 55% of the roughly 700 donors were used, and that subset was treated as a discovery cohort. Every repertoire in the discovery cohort had been generated on one and the same sequencing platform. Typing coverage varied by locus: roughly 620-640 donors for A, B, C, DRB1 and DQB1; approximately 520 for DQA1; over 600 for DPA1; roughly 450 for DPB1. In an earlier analysis of 587 of the donors, high-throughput TCR beta sequencing was used to judge whether each TCR beta V gene segment behaved as functional or pseudogenic. Across 300 to 400 genotyped donors of the cohort, an average of about 240,000 unique TCR beta nucleotide sequences per donor were sequenced, and approximately 17% of those sequences were non-productive. The study was designed to test whether signatures of past pathogen exposure could be identified by cataloging public T cell receptors. An early release covering 550 to 700 HLA-typed donors comprised approximately 300 gigabases of sequencing data and tens of millions of unique TCR sequences. Rather than drawing on any new phenotypic data, the later analysis identified candidate immune exposures from TCR beta sequences and the way those sequences occurred across donors. Class I and class II HLA loci were covered by the typing at four-digit resolution. The study used immunosequencing to profile the T cell repertoires of 666 subjects and linked those repertoires to cytomegalovirus serostatus.

Points the paper makes about the study in general: Several of the top co-occurrence clusters appeared to be linked to parvovirus B19, influenza, CMV and Epstein-Barr virus, according to a later analysis. This cohort had only TCR beta chains sequenced, and the lack of alpha or paired-chain data limited which features could be detected. A total of about 180 TCR beta chains were listed by the study as associated with cytomegalovirus. For the cohort, immune exposure information was limited to CMV serostatus. A few of the identified cytomegalovirus-associated TCR beta chains were confirmed in vitro to be specific for cytomegalovirus antigens. According to a later analysis, most CMV-associated TCR beta chains appeared to be HLA-restricted, and the HLA associations seemed to be driven largely by CMV exposure. Over 15 rarely observed V segments, including chromosome 9 orphons, were excluded from the earlier analysis of about 600 of the donors because counts were too low. The authors suggested that the approach could potentially be generalized to other disease states and immunological phenotypes. A further reported finding was that TCR beta sequences accurately predicted the HLA-A and HLA-B alleles for most subjects in the first cohort. Sequencing depth was assumed to be roughly uniform across donors in the presence/absence analyses, though that assumption may not hold. While some public TCRs were present in many individuals, most TCR sequences turned up only very rarely across donors. In a later genetic analysis, a missense DCLRE1C variant was associated with V-gene and J-gene trimming of TCR beta chains, and the association was replicated in an independent cohort. In both the original and validation cohorts, the classifier was reported to diagnose cytomegalovirus status with high specificity and sensitivity. According to a later analysis, TCR association rates differed among HLA loci, with DRB1 alleles showing the most associated TCRs and HLA-C alleles showing the fewest. When HLA alleles, especially DR and DQ, strongly co-occurred, TCR associations were difficult to assign to individual alleles. A cluster of highly shared sequence variants was judged likely to be a technical artifact of the sequencing pipeline. An earlier analysis of around 600 of the donors showed that most TCR beta V segments appeared in productive rearrangements either about 87% or about 30% of the time, which broadly matched IMGT annotations. In a later analysis, HLA-associated TCR beta chains showed more clonal expansion and lower generation probabilities than non-associated chains that were equally common. Linkage disequilibrium might explain the correlated functional status among segregating V segments, but an unknown experimental factor could not be excluded. Because some donors lacked HLA typing at each locus, the association tests relied only on the typed subset. In a later genetic analysis, fewer N-insertions in productive TCRs were reported among donors in an Asian-associated ancestry cluster than the approximately 670-donor mean. In a later analysis, some 17,000 TCR beta sequences were associated with specific HLA alleles at a false discovery rate of 0.05.

Library construction relied on the immunoSEQ multiplex PCR assay. A mixture of 60 forward primers for TCR Vbeta segments and 13 reverse primers for TCR Jbeta segments was used in the multiplex PCR. A multiplex PCR assay on genomic DNA amplified the CDR3 region of rearranged TCR beta genes. On the Illumina HiSeq System, the amplified TCR beta libraries were sequenced as 87-base-pair reads. The paper's processing steps were these. Across the 640 or so repertoires, a later analysis counted some 81 million unique TCR beta chains, about 10 million of which were shared by at least two donors. A nearest-neighbor algorithm error-corrected the raw reads and collapsed the reads into unique sequences, merging closely related sequences to remove PCR and sequencing errors. CDR3 sequences were aligned to IMGT reference sequences to assign V, D and J gene segments. For a sequence to be retained, a match of at least six nucleotides to both a V gene segment and a J gene segment was required. A rearrangement counted as productive if the CDR3 had no stop codons and remained in frame with V and J, and every other rearrangement counted as non-productive. Following IMGT convention, CDR3 was defined as the stretch from the second conserved V-encoded cysteine up to the conserved J-encoded phenylalanine. The earlier analysis of about 610 of the donors excluded any sequence lacking an unambiguous match to a single V gene segment. In an earlier analysis of some 590 of the donors, a V segment was called functional when productive rearrangements were above 56.7%, and segregating when the standard deviation between donors exceeded 5%. A statistical classification framework was developed to diagnose cytomegalovirus status using the catalog of TCR beta chain sequences. V and J gene assignment, in a later analysis, came from comparing TCR nucleotide sequences with IMGT/GENE-DB human TR gene sequences. In a later analysis, CDR3 sequences and most-parsimonious VDJ recombination scenarios were assigned using the TCRdist pipeline. A later analysis defined each TCR beta chain by its CDR3 amino acid sequence plus V-gene family, and excluded reads lacking a unique V-gene family. A later analysis removed 592 highly shared, low-generation-probability nucleotide sequences to deal with suspected cross-contamination and a sequencing artifact. For each public chain, a later analysis derived a clonal expansion index from normalized ranks of inferred template counts within each repertoire. A later analysis computed generation probabilities with a VDJ recombination model fitted to out-of-frame rearrangements, and checked the results against IGoR. In a later analysis, hypergeometric tests were used to score TCR-TCR, TCR-HLA and TCR-CMV co-occurrence, with a repertoire-size bias correction applied to TCR pairs. To estimate false discovery rates, a later analysis permuted the HLA or CMV assignments 20 times. A later analysis grouped co-occurring TCRs with DBSCAN, adding TCRdist sequence similarity when clustering within HLA-allele-positive subsets. Repertoires with fewer than 30,000 or more than 120,000 public chains, plus five repertoires with anomalous nucleotide sharing, were excluded from co-occurrence clustering. TCRdb re-hosts the immuneACCESS table, in-frame sequences only. Its copies lack some clones; in the studies checked, an unresolved V gene accounts for under half of them, and the cause for the rest is not known. V and J calls and clone size are those listed in that table; D and trimming were worked out from the DNA. The table of this sample itemizes 100,000 or so clones. The ten largest clones represent about 0.59% of the sample.

The cohort comprised some 680 healthy bone marrow donors. At the time of sampling, every cohort member was nominally healthy, though immune exposures that went unrecorded were likely present. The donor was CMV seronegative and belonged to the group of 350 or so seronegative cohort members. Each donor provided a peripheral blood sample, and peripheral blood mononuclear cells were used for TCR beta sequencing. The Qiagen DNeasy Blood Extraction Kit was used to extract genomic DNA from the blood cell samples. Turning to this clone: The specificity of this receptor is unknown.

The sample consisted of PBMCs. This receptor was identified in a man in his forties or fifties in good health and CMV-seronegative.

The DNA sequence follows: TGTGCCAGCAGCGCCGCAGGGAATGAGAATGGCTACACCTTC. Its protein product is CASSAAGNENGYTF. The chain uses TRBV9 and TRBJ1-2, with TRBD1 as a weak D call on 5 bases. Including cysteine and phenylalanine, the CDR3 has 14 amino acids. Only CDR3 DNA is held: 42 bases, read in frame from base 1. CDR1 SGDLS and CDR2 YYNGEE are derived from the germline V gene. A distance of 15 bases separates the germline ends of V and J, which lose 3 bases and 6 bases respectively.